The clone carrying this T cell receptor beta chain was counted only a few times. Its cognate antigen is unknown. This record comes from a study of cytomegalovirus exposure and HLA in healthy donors. General study findings and limits: Approximately 17,000 TCR beta sequences were associated with HLA alleles at 0.05 false discovery rate in a later analysis.

The PCR employed 60 Vbeta primers together with 13 Jbeta primers. The assay was immunoSEQ multiplex PCR, and TCRdb's table has in-frame clones only and misses some. The table has 100,000 to 150,000 clones, more than 80% seen once. Germline CDR1 and CDR2: SEHNR and FQNEAQ (reference sequence). With 3 bases removed from V and 5 bases from J, the gap between germline ends came to 16 bases. CDR3 size: 16 residues. The gene calls are TRBV7-9 and TRBJ2-2; D is possibly TRBD1 (6 bases). The receptor comes from a man in his forties in good health and CMV-seronegative. The material sequenced was PBMCs. CDR3 in amino acids: CASSFFRGGATGELFF. CDR3 coding DNA: TGTGCCAGCAGCTTTTTTCGAGGGGGAGCTACCGGGGAGCTGTTTTTT.